This T cell receptor (beta chain) is from a study of T cell clones after liver transplantation. Turning to the study itself: A pre-transplant mixed lymphocyte reaction with TCRbeta sequencing defined graft-donor-reactive clones followed in post-transplant blood. Samples came pre-transplant, pre-randomization before withdrawal, and post-randomization after withdrawal ended.

Germline V gene sequence: CDR1 SGHRS, CDR2 YFSETQ. Trimming left V 4 bases short and J 2 bases short, with 13 bases between. The CDR3 is 15 amino acids. Clones were read by immunoSEQ multiplex PCR, and TCRdb kept only the in-frame ones, dropping some. The sample has about 78,000 clones; about four fifths are singletons. General study results and limits: Donor-reactive sequences fell more than third party-reactive ones, suggesting partial deletion. A significant post-transplant drop in circulating graft-donor-reactive CD4 TCRbeta sequences occurred in most of the 8 subjects.

Points on this clone: Its antigen is still unknown.

V is TRBV5-1 and J is TRBJ1-3; no clear D. The clonotype was recovered from a human donor who received a liver transplant. Material: CD4+ T cells from blood, obtained before liver transplant. In DNA, the CDR3 is TGCGCCAGCAGCCCCTATGTGGGGACTGGAAACACCATATATTTT. Its protein product is CASSPYVGTGNTIYF. The whole variable domain, filled in from reference TRBV5-1 and TRBJ1-3, reads KAGVTQTPRYLIKTRGQQVTLSCSPISGHRSVSWYQQTPGQGLQFLFEYFSETQRNKGNFPGRFSGRQFSNSRSEMNVSTLELGDSALYLCASSPYVGTGNTIYFGEGSWLTVV.